The clone carrying this T cell receptor beta chain was observed at least ten times. The sample originates from a study of regulatory T cells in long-lasting Graves disease. Sequencing libraries for TCR beta were prepared with iRepertoire HTBI primers and Arm-PCR of CDR3 regions. TCRdb re-derived calls from the multiplex PCR reads in MiXCR, one entry per CDR3 protein. The sample comprises 350,000 to 450,000 distinct CDR3 sequences, around 17% of which are singletons, and approximately 30% rests with the top ten. CDR1 is MGHRA, CDR2 YSYEKL, per germline. V was pared by 4 bases and J by 7 bases, with 3 bases of the junction left unmatched. This CDR3 is 15 amino acids long. The time point: newly diagnosed GD, antithyroid drugs for less than 3 months. Generation of the TCR library employed RNA extracted from PBMCs. EDTA tubes received around 9.4 milliliters of collected peripheral blood. These data also formed part of another study, on T cells in Graves' hyperthyroidism and ophthalmopathy. That report notes: Those patients with uncontrolled infection, other autoimmune disease, pregnancy or lactation were excluded.

The sample in question was peripheral blood mononuclear cells (PBMCs), obtained at new diagnosis, from a patient treated with antithyroid drugs. The chain couples TRBV4-1 to TRBJ1-6, with 11 bases lining up with TRBD1. This clonotype originated in a man aged 40-49 years with Graves disease. CDR3 in amino acids: CASSLRTGGNSPLHF. CDR3 nucleotide sequence: TGCGCCAGCAGCCTAAGGACAGGGGGCAATTCACCCCTCCACTTT.